Only one count was recorded for the clone carrying this T cell receptor beta chain. Assay used: immunoSEQ multiplex PCR; TCRdb lists only in-frame clones, some missing. The profile shows 100,000 to 150,000 clones, 81% of them singletons. This entry comes from a study of radiation and T cells in renal cell carcinoma. Sample time point: blood 2 weeks post-SBRT. Noted treatment: 15 Gy SBRT to primary tumor, nephrectomy 4 weeks later. This receptor was identified in a man aged 50 or older with renal cell carcinoma. Specimen: blood, collected from a patient whose treatment included radiotherapy and nephrectomy.

The CDR3 sequence is CASSLTSLQGSLKYF. CDR3 coding DNA: TGTGCCAGCAGCTTAACCAGTTTACAGGGGTCCCTTAAGTATTTT. The V gene is TRBV7-3, the J gene TRBJ2-3, with TRBD1 matching 7 bases. The germline V gene encodes CDR1 SGHTA and CDR2 FQGTGA. The CDR3 totals 15 residues. The ends lost 0 bases at V and 13 bases at J; junction bases unmatched: 13. Supplemented by reference TRBV7-3 and TRBJ2-3, the full variable domain reads GAGVSQTPSNKVTEKGKYVELRCDPISGHTALYWYRQSLGQGPEFLIYFQGTGAADDSGLPNDRFFAVRPEGSVSTLKIQRTERGDSAVYLCASSLTSLQGSLKYFGPGTRLTVL.